This entry describes one T cell receptor (beta chain). Germline V lookup: CDR1 SGHAT, CDR2 FQNNGV. With V trimmed by 6 bases and J by 9 bases, 15 bases remained unmatched. CDR3 size: 16 residues. The data were obtained in a study of blood T cell repertoires in COVID-19. For the study at large: Both acute and convalescent COVID-19 samples were obtained from the United States, Italy and Spain. The analysed material was cDNA or gDNA that came from T cells, B-cell-depleted T cells, or PBMCs.

Repertoires were generated with immunoSEQ multiplex PCR, while TCRdb's copy carries only in-frame clones and drops some. The sample shows about 210,000 clones, almost 85% of them seen only once. This clonotype was sampled from a woman aged 45-59 years with active or convalescent COVID-19. The chain couples TRBV11-2 to TRBJ2-1, with TRBD1 matching over 9 bases. What was sequenced was peripheral blood. CDR3 sequence: CASRRGMDRGSAEQFF. Here the CDR3 DNA reads TGTGCCAGCAGAAGGGGCATGGACAGGGGTTCTGCTGAGCAGTTCTTC. Based on the CDR3 plus reference TRBV11-2 and TRBJ2-1, the full variable domain is EAGVAQSPRYKIIEKRQSVAFWCNPISGHATLYWYQQILGQGPKLLIQFQNNGVVDDSQLPKDRFSAERLKGVDSTLKIQPAKLEDSAVYLCASRRGMDRGSAEQFFGPGTRLTVL.